Listed below are T cell receptor beta chains from one sample, sequenced in a study of T-cell memory formation after mild COVID-19. TCRdb redid the calling of the 5' RACE reads with MiXCR, one entry per CDR3 protein. The data contain tens of thousands of distinct CDR3 sequences, under 7.5% of them singletons. The sample comprised PBMCs or a T cell subset sorted from them (not recorded which). The origin of the receptors is a man aged 18 to 29 who had mild COVID-19 (a few samples of this study predate the infection). Cell type and time point are not known. Both conserved end residues are part of each CDR3. Fields, in order: clone size, V gene, D gene, J gene, CDR3 DNA, CDR3 protein. A D gene is named only where the DNA matches it firmly. The size field is filled for only some rows; it gives once, few, many or a size class.

size: -
V: TRBV7-9
D: -
J: TRBJ1-1
DNA: TGTGCCAGCAGCGTTACGGGTAACACTGAAGCTTTCTTT
CDR3: CASSVTGNTEAFF

size: -
V: TRBV24-1
D: -
J: TRBJ2-3
DNA: TGTGCCACCAGTGGCCAGGGAACAGATACGCAGTATTTT
CDR3: CATSGQGTDTQYF

size: -
V: TRBV12-3/TRBV12-4
D: TRBD1
J: TRBJ2-5
DNA: TGTGCCAGCAGTACTTTGGACAGGGAAGAGACCCAGTACTTC
CDR3: CASSTLDREETQYF

size: -
V: TRBV3-1
D: TRBD2
J: TRBJ2-1
DNA: TGTGCCAGCAGCCAATTTAGCGGGGGGGTAAATGAGCAGTTCTTC
CDR3: CASSQFSGGVNEQFF

size: few
V: TRBV25-1
D: -
J: TRBJ1-2
DNA: TGTGCCAGCAGGGAGACAGGAGGTGATGGCTACACCTTC
CDR3: CASRETGGDGYTF

size: few
V: TRBV7-2
D: TRBD1
J: TRBJ2-7
DNA: TGTGCCAGCAGCTTAGGACAGGGGGTGCGCGAGCAGTACTTC
CDR3: CASSLGQGVREQYF

size: medium-sized
V: TRBV20-1
D: TRBD2
J: TRBJ2-3
DNA: TGCAGTGCTAGAGATCCGGGTAGCGGGGGGGCCGCGGATACGCAGTATTTT
CDR3: CSARDPGSGGAADTQYF

size: -
V: TRBV5-1
D: -
J: TRBJ2-1
DNA: TGCGCCAGCAGCTGGGGGTACTCCTACAATGAGCAGTTCTTC
CDR3: CASSWGYSYNEQFF

size: many
V: TRBV7-2
D: -
J: TRBJ1-3
DNA: TGTGCCAGCAGCTTAGGGGGGCTGGAGGGAAACACCATATATTTT
CDR3: CASSLGGLEGNTIYF

size: -
V: TRBV20-1
D: -
J: TRBJ2-1
DNA: TGCAGTGCTAGAGATTCGAAGCGTATGAACAATGAGCAGTTCTTC
CDR3: CSARDSKRMNNEQFF

size: few
V: TRBV11-2
D: -
J: TRBJ2-1
DNA: TGTGCCAGCAGCGGGGCAGGGATGATCCATGAGCAGTTCTTC
CDR3: CASSGAGMIHEQFF

size: -
V: TRBV7-9
D: -
J: TRBJ1-6
DNA: TGTGTTTCGGCCGGGGGCGGTTCACCCCTCCACTTT
CDR3: CVSAGGGSPLHF

size: few
V: TRBV7-8
D: TRBD1
J: TRBJ1-1
DNA: TGTGCCAGCAGCCGCGACAGGGCGGCTTTCTTT
CDR3: CASSRDRAAFF